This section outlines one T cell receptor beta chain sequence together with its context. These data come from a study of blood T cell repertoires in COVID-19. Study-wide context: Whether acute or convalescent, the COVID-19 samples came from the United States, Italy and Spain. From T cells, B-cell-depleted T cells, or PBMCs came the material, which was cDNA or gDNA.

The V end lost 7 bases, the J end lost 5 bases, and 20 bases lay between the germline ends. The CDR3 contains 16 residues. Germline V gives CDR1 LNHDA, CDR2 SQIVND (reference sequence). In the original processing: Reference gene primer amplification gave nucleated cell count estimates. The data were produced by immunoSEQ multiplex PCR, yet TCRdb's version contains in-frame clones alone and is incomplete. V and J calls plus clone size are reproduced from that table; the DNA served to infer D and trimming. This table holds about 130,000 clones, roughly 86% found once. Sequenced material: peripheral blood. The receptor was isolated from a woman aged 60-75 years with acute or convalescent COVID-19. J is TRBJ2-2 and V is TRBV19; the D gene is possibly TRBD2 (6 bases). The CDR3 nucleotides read TGTGCCAGTACCCCGGGGGTGGGATTAAGTACCGGGGAGCTGTTTTTT. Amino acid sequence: CASTPGVGLSTGELFF.